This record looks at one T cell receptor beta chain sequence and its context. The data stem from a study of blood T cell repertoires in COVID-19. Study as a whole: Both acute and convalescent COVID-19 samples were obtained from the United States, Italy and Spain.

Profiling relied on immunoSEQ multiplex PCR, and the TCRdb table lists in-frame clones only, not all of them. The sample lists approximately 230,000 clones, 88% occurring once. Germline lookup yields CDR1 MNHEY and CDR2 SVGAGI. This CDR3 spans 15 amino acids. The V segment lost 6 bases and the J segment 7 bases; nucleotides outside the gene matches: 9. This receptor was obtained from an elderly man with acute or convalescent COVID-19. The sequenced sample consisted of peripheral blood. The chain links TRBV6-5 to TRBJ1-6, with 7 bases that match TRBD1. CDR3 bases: TGTGCCAGCAGATCTGACAGGGCGCGAAATTCACCCCTCCACTTT. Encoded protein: CASRSDRARNSPLHF.